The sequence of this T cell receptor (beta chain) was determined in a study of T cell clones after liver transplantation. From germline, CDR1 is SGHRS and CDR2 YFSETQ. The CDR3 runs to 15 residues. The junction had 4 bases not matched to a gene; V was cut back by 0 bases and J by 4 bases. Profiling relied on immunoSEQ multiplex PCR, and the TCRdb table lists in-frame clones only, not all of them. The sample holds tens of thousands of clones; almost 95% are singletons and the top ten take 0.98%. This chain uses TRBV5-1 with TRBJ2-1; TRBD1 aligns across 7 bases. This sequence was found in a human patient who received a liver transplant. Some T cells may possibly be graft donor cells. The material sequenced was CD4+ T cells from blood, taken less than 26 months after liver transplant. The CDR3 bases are TGCGCCAGCAGCTTGGCCGGCAGGGGGTACAATGAGCAGTTCTTC. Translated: CASSLAGRGYNEQFF.